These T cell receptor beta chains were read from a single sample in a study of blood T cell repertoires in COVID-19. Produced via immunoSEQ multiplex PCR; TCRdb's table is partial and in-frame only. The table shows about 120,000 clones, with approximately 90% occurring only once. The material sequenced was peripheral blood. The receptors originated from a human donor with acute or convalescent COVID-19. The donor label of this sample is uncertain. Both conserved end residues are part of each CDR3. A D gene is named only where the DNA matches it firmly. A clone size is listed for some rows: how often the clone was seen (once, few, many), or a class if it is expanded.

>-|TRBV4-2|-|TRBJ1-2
TGTGCCAGCAGCCAAGATAGGACTCCGCTTGGCTACACCTTC
CASSQDRTPLGYTF
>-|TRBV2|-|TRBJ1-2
TGTGCCAGCAGTGAAGAACCGCTAAACTATGGCTACACCTTC
CASSEEPLNYGYTF
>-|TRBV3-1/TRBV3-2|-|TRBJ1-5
TGTGCCAGCAGCCAAGACCCCCTTCGTCCCCAGCATTTT
CASSQDPLRPQHF
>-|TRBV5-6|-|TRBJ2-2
TGTGCCAGCACCACGGGGGCCGGGGAGCTGTTTTTT
CASTTGAGELFF
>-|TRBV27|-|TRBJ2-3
TGTGCCAGCAGCTTTTTCCACCGGCTAGCGTCTACAGATACGCAGTATTTT
CASSFFHRLASTDTQYF
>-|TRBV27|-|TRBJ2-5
TGTGCCAGCTCTTTACACGGGTACCAAGAGACCCAGTACTTC
CASSLHGYQETQYF
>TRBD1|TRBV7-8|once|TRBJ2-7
TGTGCCAGCACCGAACGCAGGGGGCGCATGGACGAGCAGTACTTC
CASTERRGRMDEQYF
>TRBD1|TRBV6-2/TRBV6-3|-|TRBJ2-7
TGTGCCAGCAGTTTCAGGGGGCCGAGCTACGAGCAGTACTTC
CASSFRGPSYEQYF
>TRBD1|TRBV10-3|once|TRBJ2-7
TGTGCCATCAGGGACAGGGGGCGCGAACACGAGCAGTACTTC
CAIRDRGREHEQYF
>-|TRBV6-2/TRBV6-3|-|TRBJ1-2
TGTGCCAGCAGTTACTCCCTCCTGGGGAGGGAGTATGGCTACACCTTC
CASSYSLLGREYGYTF
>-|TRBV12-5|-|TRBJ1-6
TGTGCTAGTGGTTTGGCCGGCAGGCCAAGCTCCTATAATTCACCCCTCCACTTT
CASGLAGRPSSYNSPLHF